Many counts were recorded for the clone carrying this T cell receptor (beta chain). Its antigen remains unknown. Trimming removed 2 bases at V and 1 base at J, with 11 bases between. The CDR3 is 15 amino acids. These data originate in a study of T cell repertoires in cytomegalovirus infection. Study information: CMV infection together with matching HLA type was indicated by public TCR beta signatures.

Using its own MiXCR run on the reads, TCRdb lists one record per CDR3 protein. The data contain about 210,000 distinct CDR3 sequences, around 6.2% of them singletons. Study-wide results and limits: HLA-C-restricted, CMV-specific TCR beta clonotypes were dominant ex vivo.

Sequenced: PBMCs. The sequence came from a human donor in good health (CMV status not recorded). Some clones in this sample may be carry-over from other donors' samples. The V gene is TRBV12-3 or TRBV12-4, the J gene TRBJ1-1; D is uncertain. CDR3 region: CASSLKRLKNTEAFF. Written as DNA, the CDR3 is TGTGCCAGCAGTTTAAAAAGGCTGAAGAACACTGAAGCTTTCTTT.